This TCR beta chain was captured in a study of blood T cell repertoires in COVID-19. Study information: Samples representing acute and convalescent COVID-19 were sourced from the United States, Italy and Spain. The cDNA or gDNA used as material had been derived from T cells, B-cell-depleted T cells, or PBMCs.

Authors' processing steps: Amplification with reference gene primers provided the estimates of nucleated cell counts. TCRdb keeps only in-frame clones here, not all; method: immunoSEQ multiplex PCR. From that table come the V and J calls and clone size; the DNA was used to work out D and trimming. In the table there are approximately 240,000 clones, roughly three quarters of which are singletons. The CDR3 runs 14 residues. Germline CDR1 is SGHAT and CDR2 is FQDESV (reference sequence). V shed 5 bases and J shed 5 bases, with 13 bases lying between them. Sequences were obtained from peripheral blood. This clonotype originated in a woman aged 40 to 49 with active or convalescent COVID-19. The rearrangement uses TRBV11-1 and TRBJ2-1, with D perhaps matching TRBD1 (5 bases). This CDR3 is CASSTQTGDNEQFF. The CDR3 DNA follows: TGTGCCAGCAGCACCCAAACAGGAGACAATGAGCAGTTCTTC.